A selection of T cell receptor beta chains follows, all from one sample in a study of T cell responses to AZD1222 COVID-19 vaccine. Clones were sequenced by immunoSEQ multiplex PCR, and TCRdb holds only the in-frame ones, with some missing. The sample yields 85,000 to 95,000 clones, 70% to 90% seen once. The sequenced sample was peripheral blood, obtained 28 days after the second AZD1222 dose. The source of these receptors is an adult who received the AZD1222 COVID-19 vaccine. Both conserved end residues are part of each CDR3. D genes are given only for firm matches. Clone size is shown for a subset of rows, as once, few, many or a class of expanded clone.

once	-	TRBJ1-1	TRBV7-3	TGTGCCAGCAGCCTACCGGGGAACACTGAAGCTTTCTTT	CASSLPGNTEAFF
-	TRBD2	TRBJ2-3	TRBV29-1	TGCAGCGTTGGCAGCGGGGGGACAGATACGCAGTATTTT	CSVGSGGTDTQYF
-	-	TRBJ1-1	TRBV25-1	TGTGCCAGCAGTGAGCGGGAAACCGGGGGCACTGAAGCTTTCTTT	CASSERETGGTEAFF
-	-	TRBJ1-1	TRBV30	TGTGCCTGGAGTGACCCCACCTCTGAAGCTTTCTTT	CAWSDPTSEAFF
-	TRBD1	TRBJ1-5	TRBV2	TGTGCCAGCAGTGGCCGGGACAGGGTCGGTCAGCCCCAGCATTTT	CASSGRDRVGQPQHF
-	-	TRBJ1-2	TRBV29-1	TGCAGCGTTAGTATGGGAGACTATGGCTACACCTTC	CSVSMGDYGYTF
-	-	TRBJ1-1	TRBV11-3	TGTGCCAGCAGCTTAGAGGGACAAATGAACACTGAAGCTTTCTTT	CASSLEGQMNTEAFF
-	-	TRBJ1-2	TRBV9	TGTGCCAGCAGCGGGAGGGGCAGACTGAAACCCAACTATGGCTACACCTTC	CASSGRGRLKPNYGYTF
-	-	TRBJ1-6	TRBV29-1	TGCAGCGTGGGGGCAGGGTCTAATTCACCCCTCCACTTT	CSVGAGSNSPLHF
-	-	TRBJ2-2	TRBV15	TGTGCCACCAGCCCTGGGTGGGGCGCCGGGGAGCTGTTTTTT	CATSPGWGAGELFF
-	TRBD1	TRBJ2-2	TRBV6-2/TRBV6-3	TGTGCCAGCAGCCCCCTGGGACAGAGGACCGGGGAGCTGTTTTTT	CASSPLGQRTGELFF
-	-	TRBJ2-1	TRBV7-2	-	CASSFSLDNNEQFF
-	TRBD1	TRBJ1-5	TRBV6-5	TGTGCCAGCGGGACAGGGGGCCGTCAGCCCCAGCATTTT	CASGTGGRQPQHF
-	TRBD1	TRBJ2-4	TRBV4-1	TGCGCCAGCAGCCAAAACAGGGGGCAGAACATTCAGTACTTC	CASSQNRGQNIQYF
-	-	TRBJ2-2	TRBV2	TGTGCCAGCAGTCGAAGGACTGCCTCGAACACCGGGGAGCTGTTTTTT	CASSRRTASNTGELFF
-	TRBD1	TRBJ1-2	TRBV11-1	TGTGCCAGCAGCGCCTCCGGGACAGGGTATGGCTACACCTTC	CASSASGTGYGYTF
-	-	TRBJ2-2	TRBV9	TGTGCCAGCAGCTCAAGGTCGGGCACCGGGGAGCTGTTTTTT	CASSSRSGTGELFF
-	-	TRBJ2-2	TRBV4-1	TGCGCCAGCAGCCCCCGGACCAGGGCTAACACCGGGGAGCTGTTTTTT	CASSPRTRANTGELFF